The table lists the clone carrying this T cell receptor (beta chain) with a few counts. TCRdb re-derived calls from the 5' RACE reads in MiXCR, one entry per CDR3 protein. The sample lists tens of thousands of distinct CDR3 sequences, approximately 28% occurring once. The clonotype comes from a female donor with breast cancer. Sequencing was done on a sample of tumor-infiltrating naive CD4+ T cells sorted from the breast tumor. Subset defined: naive CD4+ T cells, CD4+CD45RA+CD25-.

The CDR3 reads CAISGRESTEAFF. In DNA, the CDR3 is TGTGCCATCAGTGGTAGAGAGAGCACTGAAGCTTTCTTT. The gene calls are TRBV10-3 and TRBJ1-1; D is unresolved. CDR3 length: 13 amino acids. Germline-derived CDR1 and CDR2 are ENHRY and SYGVKD. Between the trimmed V and J ends, which lost 4 bases and 4 bases, there was a span of 10 bases.